What follows is one T cell receptor (beta chain) and its context. The data were obtained in a study of blood T cell repertoires in COVID-19. Turning to the study itself: The samples span acute and convalescent COVID-19 from the United States, Italy and Spain. PBMCs, B-cell-depleted T cells, or T cells were the source of the cDNA or gDNA that made up the material.

Trimming pared 0 bases from V and 2 bases from J, leaving 9 bases between. CDR1 and CDR2 from the germline V gene are SGDLS and YYNGEE. The CDR3 is 14 residues long. As processed by the authors: The authors estimated nucleated cell counts from reference gene primer amplification. Sequenced by immunoSEQ multiplex PCR; TCRdb stores in-frame clones only, minus some. V and J calls and clone size are copied from that table; D and trimming were computed from the DNA. The table records hundreds of thousands of clones, approximately 88% of them present only once. The chain uses TRBV9 and TRBJ2-7, with D possibly TRBD1 on 6 matching bases. This receptor was identified in a man in his forties or fifties with acute or convalescent COVID-19. Material for sequencing was peripheral blood. The CDR3 DNA reads TGTGCCAGCAGCGTAGACGCAGGGGCCTACGAGCAGTACTTC. Translated: CASSVDAGAYEQYF.